This T cell receptor (beta chain) came from a study of cytomegalovirus exposure and HLA in healthy donors. Across the study: Later, an analysis reported that the 95 to 150 validation repertoires had used the same platform as the 550 to 750 first-cohort repertoires. Findings of the study overall: For most TCR sequences rarity was the rule, although some public TCRs occurred in many donors. According to reports, the classifier identified cytomegalovirus status with high specificity and sensitivity. Investigators reported 150 to 200 TCR beta chains as tied to cytomegalovirus.

The assay was immunoSEQ multiplex PCR, and TCRdb's table has in-frame clones only and misses some. Of some 330,000 clones listed, roughly 85% are singletons. Germline loops: CDR1 SQVTM, CDR2 ANQGSEA. The ends lost 5 bases at V and 4 bases at J; junction bases unmatched: 3. The CDR3 runs 13 residues. A word on this clone: Its specificity is not known.

This rearrangement joins TRBV29-1 to TRBJ1-5, with 9 bases that match TRBD1. Sequencing used PBMCs. The clonotype originates from a woman younger than 30 in good health and CMV-seronegative. The CDR3 coding sequence is TGCAGCGTTTGGACAGGGGATAATCAGCCCCAGCATTTT. Its protein product is CSVWTGDNQPQHF.